This is a list of T cell receptor beta chains from one sample in a study of T cell responses to AZD1222 COVID-19 vaccine. Assay used: immunoSEQ multiplex PCR; TCRdb lists only in-frame clones, some missing. Of some 92,000 clones listed, about 90% are singletons. The sequencing used peripheral blood, collected on day 0 of AZD1222 vaccination. The source is an adult in good health. The CDR3 runs from the conserved cysteine through the conserved F or W. The D gene is left open where the match is weak. Clone size appears in some rows only: once, few, many, or a class for an expanded clone.

D gene	clone size	J gene	V gene	CDR3 DNA	CDR3 protein
.	.	TRBJ2-7	TRBV7-9	TGTGCCAGCAGCCTATTAGCCACGGGGACAACCTACGAGCAGTACTTC	CASSLLATGTTYEQYF
.	.	TRBJ2-5	TRBV19	TGTGCCAGTAGTATAGGGTCACAGACCCAGTACTTC	CASSIGSQTQYF
.	.	TRBJ1-5	TRBV19	TGTGCCAGTACCTGGGGGCCTAGCAATCAGCCCCAGCATTTT	CASTWGPSNQPQHF
TRBD1	.	TRBJ1-1	TRBV9	TGTGCCAGCAGCGTAGGCCCAGGGGGCTCTGAAGCTTTCTTT	CASSVGPGGSEAFF
.	.	TRBJ2-5	TRBV5-1	TGCGCCAGCAGCTTACAGCAAACGCAAGAGACCCAGTACTTC	CASSLQQTQETQYF
TRBD2	.	TRBJ2-1	TRBV3-1/TRBV3-2	TGTGCCAGCAGCCAGCTAGCGGGGGGCATCAATGAGCAGTTCTTC	CASSQLAGGINEQFF
TRBD2	.	TRBJ2-1	TRBV10-3	TGTGCCATCAGGGGGGGGTCGGACAATGAGCAGTTCTTC	CAIRGGSDNEQFF
.	.	TRBJ2-7	TRBV3-1/TRBV3-2	TGTGCCAGCAGCCAGGGTCCAGGGAAGTACGAGCAGTACTTC	CASSQGPGKYEQYF
TRBD2	.	TRBJ2-7	TRBV11-2	TGTGCCAGCAGCTTGGCGGGGGGGCCTGGGGAGCAGTACTTC	CASSLAGGPGEQYF
.	.	TRBJ2-5	TRBV3-1/TRBV3-2	TGTGCCAGCAGCCAAGATCGTCCGTACCAAGAGACCCAGTACTTC	CASSQDRPYQETQYF
TRBD1	.	TRBJ2-5	TRBV5-1	TGCGCCAGCAGCTTGATGGGGAACTCAGGGGGCGTGGAGACCCAGTACTTC	CASSLMGNSGGVETQYF
.	once	TRBJ1-6	TRBV20-1	TGCAGTGCTGTAAGGGATTCACCCCTCCACTTT	CSAVRDSPLHF
.	.	TRBJ1-3	TRBV11-3	TGTGCCAGCCGGGCAGGAGGCTCTGGAAACACCATATATTTT	CASRAGGSGNTIYF
.	once	TRBJ2-1	TRBV12-3/TRBV12-4	TGTGCCAGCAGTTTGAAGGTAGATGAGCAGTTCTTC	CASSLKVDEQFF
.	.	TRBJ2-5	TRBV10-3	TGTGCCACCGACCCAGGTAGACAAGAGACCCAGTACTTC	CATDPGRQETQYF
TRBD1	.	TRBJ2-7	TRBV5-4	TGTGCCAGCAGCCTTGGATCGTCGGGGACAGGGCTATACGAGCAGTACTTC	CASSLGSSGTGLYEQYF
.	.	TRBJ1-6	TRBV11-2	TGTGCCAGCAGCTTGAACTCACCCCTCCACTTT	CASSLNSPLHF
TRBD1	.	TRBJ2-7	TRBV6-5	TGTGCCAGCGGGCTGGACAGGGGCTACGAGCAGTACTTC	CASGLDRGYEQYF
.	.	TRBJ1-4	TRBV7-2	TGTGCCAGCAGTTCAAGACTCTTGGGGGCGGAAAAACTGTTTTTT	CASSSRLLGAEKLFF
.	.	TRBJ1-1	TRBV11-1	TGTGCCAGCGACGAACTAGGTGCTTTCTTT	CASDELGAFF
.	.	TRBJ1-5	TRBV7-2	TGTGCCAGCGAAGGGGACGGTCTGGTGGGCAATCAGCCCCAGCATTTT	CASEGDGLVGNQPQHF
.	.	TRBJ1-5	TRBV30	TGTGCCTGGAGTCCCGGCGGCAATCAGCCCCAGCATTTT	CAWSPGGNQPQHF
TRBD1	.	TRBJ1-2	TRBV10-3	TGTGCCATCAGCGGAGGGGGCGATGGCTACACCTTC	CAISGGGDGYTF
TRBD2	.	TRBJ2-3	TRBV4-1	TGCGCCAGCAGCCAAGGGTGGACTAGCGGGGGCACAGATACGCAGTATTTT	CASSQGWTSGGTDTQYF
.	.	TRBJ2-3	TRBV27	TGTGCCAGCAGCCCGATTAGTGCAGATACGCAGTATTTT	CASSPISADTQYF
.	.	TRBJ2-7	TRBV9	TGTGCCAGCAGCGTGGGGTGGGGCGAGCAGTACTTC	CASSVGWGEQYF
.	.	TRBJ1-5	TRBV4-1	TGCGCCAGCAGCCAACCGTCAGGGGCGGGCGAGCCCCAGCATTTT	CASSQPSGAGEPQHF
.	.	TRBJ1-4	TRBV19	TGTGCCAGTACCGATCCGGGGGCTGCAACTAATGAAAAACTGTTTTTT	CASTDPGAATNEKLFF
TRBD2	.	TRBJ2-1	TRBV30	TGTGCCTGGTCGGGAGGTGGGGGTGAGCAGTTCTTC	CAWSGGGGEQFF
.	.	TRBJ1-3	TRBV6-5	TGTGCCAGCAGTACCACTGGAAACACCATATATTTT	CASSTTGNTIYF
.	.	TRBJ1-6	TRBV12-3/TRBV12-4	TGTGCCAGCAGTTTTAGCAATTCACCCCTCCACTTT	CASSFSNSPLHF
.	.	TRBJ1-6	TRBV12-3/TRBV12-4	TGTGCCAGCAGTTTGGAGGGGTATTCACCCCTCCACTTT	CASSLEGYSPLHF
TRBD1	.	TRBJ1-2	TRBV11-2	TGTGCCAGCAGCTACGGACAGGGCTTAGGCTACACCTTC	CASSYGQGLGYTF
TRBD1	.	TRBJ1-5	TRBV6-5	TGTGCCAGCAGCGAGACAGGGGGCTTCAATCAGCCCCAGCATTTT	CASSETGGFNQPQHF
TRBD1	few	TRBJ2-3	TRBV6-4	TGTGCCAGCAGTCCCGGACAGGGGGGCGCAGATACGCAGTATTTT	CASSPGQGGADTQYF
.	.	TRBJ2-2	TRBV19	TGTGCCAGTAGAGGGGGAAGGGGAAACACCGGGGAGCTGTTTTTT	CASRGGRGNTGELFF
TRBD1	few	TRBJ1-2	TRBV28	TGTGCCAGCAGTTTATCACGTTCAGGGGGCCTTGGCTACACCTTC	CASSLSRSGGLGYTF
TRBD1	once	TRBJ2-2	TRBV7-9	TGTGCCAGCAGCCCCGGACAGGGGGGGAACACCGGGGAGCTGTTTTTT	CASSPGQGGNTGELFF
TRBD2	.	TRBJ2-7	TRBV5-1	TGCGCCAGCAGCTTGCAGGTCGGGGGGGGTTCCTACGAGCAGTACTTC	CASSLQVGGGSYEQYF
.	.	TRBJ2-1	TRBV30	TGTGCCTGCGCCGGGACTGTGTACAATGAGCAGTTCTTC	CACAGTVYNEQFF
TRBD1	.	TRBJ1-5	TRBV10-1	TGCGCCAGCAGTGCCCACAGGGGGGAGGATGGGCAGCCCCAGCATTTT	CASSAHRGEDGQPQHF
.	.	TRBJ1-2	TRBV12-3/TRBV12-4	TGTGCCAGCAGTCCAGGGTTTGGCTACACCTTC	CASSPGFGYTF
TRBD2	.	TRBJ2-1	TRBV28	TGTGCCAGCAGACCCGGCGGTACTAGCGGGGGATGGGAGCAGTTCTTC	CASRPGGTSGGWEQFF
.	.	TRBJ2-5	TRBV5-1	TGCGCCAGCAGATGGAGGGGAAGAGAGACCCAGTACTTC	CASRWRGRETQYF
.	.	TRBJ2-7	TRBV9	TGTGCCAGCAGCGTAGCGGCGACAGGGAGGTCCAACGAGCAGTACTTC	CASSVAATGRSNEQYF
.	.	TRBJ2-1	TRBV9	TGTGCCAGCAGCGTAGGCTCCTACAATGAGCAGTTCTTC	CASSVGSYNEQFF
TRBD1	.	TRBJ2-5	TRBV5-6	TGTGCCAGCAGCATATCGGGACAGGGCCTGGGGACCCAGTACTTC	CASSISGQGLGTQYF
.	.	TRBJ2-1	TRBV4-3	TGCGCCAGCAGCCAATACATGACGGGGGGCCTCTATGAGCAGTTCTTC	CASSQYMTGGLYEQFF
.	.	TRBJ1-6	TRBV3-1/TRBV3-2	TGTGCCAGCAGCCCCCTCCCCCCTTCACCCCTCCACTTT	CASSPLPPSPLHF
.	.	TRBJ2-3	TRBV5-1	TGCGCCAGCAACCAGCGAGAAAGCACAGATACGCAGTATTTT	CASNQRESTDTQYF
.	.	TRBJ2-3	TRBV28	TGTGCCAGCAGCTACCGGACGGTGAGGACGCAGTATTTT	CASSYRTVRTQYF
.	.	TRBJ2-3	TRBV28	TGTGCCTCCCAGGGGGGAGCGAGTAGGGATACGCAGTATTTT	CASQGGASRDTQYF
TRBD1	.	TRBJ2-3	TRBV11-3	TGTGCCAGCAGCGCGGACAGGGGCACAGATACGCAGTATTTT	CASSADRGTDTQYF
.	.	TRBJ2-1	TRBV7-8	TGTGCCAGCAGCTTTAATCCTCCCGGACTGGAGAACAATGAGCAGTTCTTC	CASSFNPPGLENNEQFF
TRBD2	.	TRBJ2-7	TRBV10-3	TGTGCCATCAGTGACGCTAGCGGGGCCTACGAGCAGTACTTC	CAISDASGAYEQYF
.	.	TRBJ1-4	TRBV5-1	TGCGCCAGCAGCTTGGCCAACGAGGGGCATGGAGGTGAAAAACTGTTTTTT	CASSLANEGHGGEKLFF
.	.	TRBJ1-5	TRBV19	TGTGCCACCGACACGCGGGACACCAATCAGCCCCAGCATTTT	CATDTRDTNQPQHF
.	.	TRBJ1-4	TRBV6-5	TGTGCCAGCAGAAGTAAAGAATTATTTAATGAAAAACTGTTTTTT	CASRSKELFNEKLFF
.	.	TRBJ1-1	TRBV18	TGTGCCAGCTCACCATTAGGACATTTGAACACTGAAGCTTTCTTT	CASSPLGHLNTEAFF
.	.	TRBJ2-5	TRBV21-1	TGTGCCAGCAGCAAAGGACTAGCGGGGGGGCAAGAGACCCAGTACTTC	CASSKGLAGGQETQYF